These T cell receptor beta chains were read from a single sample in a study of T cell repertoires in cytomegalovirus infection. Each CDR3 protein is one row after TCRdb ran MiXCR on the reads. The sample carries about 360,000 distinct CDR3 sequences, around a sixth recorded once. Sequences were obtained from PBMCs. The receptors shown here come from a human donor in good health (CMV status not recorded). Some clones in this sample may be carry-over from other donors' samples. Each CDR3 is given with its conserved first and last residue. The order of the fields is D gene, J gene, V gene, clone size, CDR3 DNA, CDR3 protein. A D gene is named only where the DNA matches it firmly. Size is omitted from some rows. Given values are once, few, many or a class for expanded clones.

d_call: -
j_call: TRBJ2-3
v_call: TRBV6-1
clone_size: few
cdr3_nt: TGTGCCAGCAGTGCAGGGAGATACACAGATACGCAGTATTTT
cdr3_aa: CASSAGRYTDTQYF

d_call: -
j_call: TRBJ1-3
v_call: TRBV24-1
clone_size: few
cdr3_nt: TGTGCCACCAGTGATCCGACCCGGGAAGGGGGGTCCATATATTTT
cdr3_aa: CATSDPTREGGSIYF

d_call: TRBD2
j_call: TRBJ2-7
v_call: TRBV2
clone_size: once
cdr3_nt: TGTGCCAGCAGTGGCACACCCGAGGGAGGGCCTCTGAACGAGCAGTACTTC
cdr3_aa: CASSGTPEGGPLNEQYF

d_call: -
j_call: TRBJ2-7
v_call: TRBV24-1
clone_size: -
cdr3_nt: TGTGCCACCACAACCGCCGGGACACAATACGAGCAGTACTTC
cdr3_aa: CATTTAGTQYEQYF

d_call: TRBD1
j_call: TRBJ1-3
v_call: TRBV5-1
clone_size: few
cdr3_nt: TGCGCCAGCAGCTTGGAAGGGGGCGCGGGAAACACCATATATTTT
cdr3_aa: CASSLEGGAGNTIYF

d_call: -
j_call: TRBJ1-1
v_call: TRBV19
clone_size: few
cdr3_nt: TGTGCCAGTAGTCACCAGGGTTGGACTGAAGCTTTCTTT
cdr3_aa: CASSHQGWTEAFF

d_call: -
j_call: TRBJ2-1
v_call: TRBV6-6
clone_size: many
cdr3_nt: TGTGCCAGCAGTTCATGGCAGGGAGACGACAATGAGCAGTTCTTC
cdr3_aa: CASSSWQGDDNEQFF

d_call: TRBD1
j_call: TRBJ1-6
v_call: TRBV6-6
clone_size: many
cdr3_nt: TGTGCCAGCAGTTACAGGGGGCTTGGATCACCCCTCCACTTT
cdr3_aa: CASSYRGLGSPLHF

d_call: TRBD2
j_call: TRBJ2-3
v_call: TRBV28
clone_size: many
cdr3_nt: TGTGCCAGCAGACAAGCGGGCGGGGAGGGAGATACGCAGTATTTT
cdr3_aa: CASRQAGGEGDTQYF

d_call: -
j_call: TRBJ1-2
v_call: TRBV7-2
clone_size: few
cdr3_nt: TGTGCCAGCAGCCCCCAATCGTCAGGCTCAAACTATGGCTACACCTTC
cdr3_aa: CASSPQSSGSNYGYTF

d_call: -
j_call: TRBJ1-1
v_call: TRBV28
clone_size: few
cdr3_nt: TGTGCCAGCAGTTTGGCGCAGAAGAACACTGAAGCTTTCTTT
cdr3_aa: CASSLAQKNTEAFF

d_call: TRBD2
j_call: TRBJ2-2
v_call: TRBV7-2
clone_size: -
cdr3_nt: TGTGCCAGCAGCGCCCTAGCGGGGGGCCTCAGGGGGGAGCTGTTTTTT
cdr3_aa: CASSALAGGLRGELFF

d_call: TRBD1
j_call: TRBJ2-7
v_call: TRBV7-9
clone_size: few
cdr3_nt: TGTGCCAGCAGCTTGACAGGGAGTACTTACGAGCAGTACTTC
cdr3_aa: CASSLTGSTYEQYF

d_call: -
j_call: TRBJ1-1
v_call: TRBV7-9
clone_size: many
cdr3_nt: TGTGCCAGCTGGGGGCAGATGAACACTGAAGCTTTCTTT
cdr3_aa: CASWGQMNTEAFF

d_call: -
j_call: TRBJ1-5
v_call: TRBV5-5
clone_size: few
cdr3_nt: TGTGCCAGCAGCTTGGGTCGGGCCAATGGACAGCCCCAGCATTTT
cdr3_aa: CASSLGRANGQPQHF

d_call: -
j_call: TRBJ1-6
v_call: TRBV7-6
clone_size: many
cdr3_nt: TGTGCCAGCAGCTCCCGCAGGGGTTATAATTCACCCCTCCACTTT
cdr3_aa: CASSSRRGYNSPLHF